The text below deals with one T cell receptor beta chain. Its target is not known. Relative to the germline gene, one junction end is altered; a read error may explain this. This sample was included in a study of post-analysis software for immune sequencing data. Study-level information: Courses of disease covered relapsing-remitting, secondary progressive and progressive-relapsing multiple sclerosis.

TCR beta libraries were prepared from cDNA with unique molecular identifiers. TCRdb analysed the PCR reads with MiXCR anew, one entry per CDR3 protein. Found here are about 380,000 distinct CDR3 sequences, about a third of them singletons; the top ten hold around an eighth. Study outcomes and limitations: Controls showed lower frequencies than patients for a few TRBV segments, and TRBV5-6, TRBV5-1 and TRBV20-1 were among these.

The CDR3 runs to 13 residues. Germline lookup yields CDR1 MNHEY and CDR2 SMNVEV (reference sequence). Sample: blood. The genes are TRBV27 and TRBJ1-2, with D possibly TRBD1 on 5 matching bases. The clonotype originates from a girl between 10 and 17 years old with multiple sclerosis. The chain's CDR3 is CASSLAGSHGHTF. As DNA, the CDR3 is TGTGCCAGCAGTTTAGCAGGGAGCCATGGCCACACCTTC.